This T cell receptor (beta chain) was retrieved from a study of blood T cell repertoires in COVID-19. Some clones are missing from TCRdb's copy, which holds only in-frame ones; the method was immunoSEQ multiplex PCR. The profile covers 230,000 or so clones, with 80% to 90% appearing a single time and roughly 7.8% taken by the ten largest. CDR3 size: 16 residues. Trimming left V 0 bases short and J 3 bases short, with 12 bases between. Germline lookup yields CDR1 MGHRA and CDR2 YSYEKL. V and J are TRBV4-1 and TRBJ1-5, with TRBD1 as a possible D gene (5 bases). The sequence was obtained from a man aged 35-49 years with active or convalescent COVID-19. The sample comprised peripheral blood. The CDR3 here is CASSQDRGGFNQPQHF. Here the CDR3 DNA reads TGCGCCAGCAGCCAAGACCGGGGGGGGTTCAATCAGCCCCAGCATTTT.